This T cell receptor beta chain was observed in a study of shared clonotypes between healthy human individuals. The protocol was immunoSEQ multiplex PCR, while the TCRdb copy is restricted to in-frame clones and leaves out a portion. The sample lists 640,000 or so clones, 60% to 80% occurring once. Germline V lookup: CDR1 ENHRY, CDR2 SYGVKD. The CDR3 sequence is 14 residues long. The ends lost 2 bases at V and 4 bases at J; junction bases unmatched: 1. The sequenced material came from memory CD4+ T cells sorted from blood. Subset of the sample: CD45RA-negative fraction. This clonotype originated in a woman in her thirties in good health. The J gene is TRBJ2-2, the V gene TRBV10-3, with 7 bases lining up with TRBD1. The CDR3 reads CAISEGQATGELFF. The CDR3 nucleotides read TGTGCCATCAGTGAGGGACAGGCCACCGGGGAGCTGTTTTTT.